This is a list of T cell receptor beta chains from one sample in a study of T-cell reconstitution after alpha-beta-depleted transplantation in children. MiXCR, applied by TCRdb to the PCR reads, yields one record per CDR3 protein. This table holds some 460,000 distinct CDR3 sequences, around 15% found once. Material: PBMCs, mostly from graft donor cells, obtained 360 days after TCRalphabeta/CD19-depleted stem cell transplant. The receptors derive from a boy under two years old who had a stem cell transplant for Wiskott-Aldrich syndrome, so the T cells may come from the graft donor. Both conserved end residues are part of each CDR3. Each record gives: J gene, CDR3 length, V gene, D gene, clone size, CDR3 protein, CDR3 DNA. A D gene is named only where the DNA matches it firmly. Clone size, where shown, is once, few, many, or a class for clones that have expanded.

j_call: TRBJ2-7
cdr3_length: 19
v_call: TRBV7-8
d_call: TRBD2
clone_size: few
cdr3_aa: CASSEGLAGSTIDSYEQYF
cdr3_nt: TGTGCCAGCAGCGAGGGCCTAGCGGGGTCCACGATAGATTCCTACGAGCAGTACTTC

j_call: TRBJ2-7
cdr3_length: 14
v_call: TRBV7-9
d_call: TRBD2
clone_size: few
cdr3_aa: CASSRPGGSYEQYF
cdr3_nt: TGTGCCAGCAGCCGACCGGGGGGCTCCTACGAGCAGTACTTC

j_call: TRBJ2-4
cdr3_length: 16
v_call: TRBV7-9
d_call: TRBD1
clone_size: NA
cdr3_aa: CASSPMTGGRSSQQYF
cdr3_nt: TGTGCCAGCAGCCCGATGACAGGGGGCAGGAGCAGTCAACAGTACTTC

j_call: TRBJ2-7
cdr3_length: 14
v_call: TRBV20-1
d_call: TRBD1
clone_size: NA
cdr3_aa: CSAAGTVMPYEQYF
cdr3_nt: TGCAGTGCCGCCGGGACAGTGATGCCCTACGAGCAGTACTTC

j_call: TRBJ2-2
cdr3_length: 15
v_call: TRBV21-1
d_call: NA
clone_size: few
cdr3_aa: CASSKRGGRTGELFF
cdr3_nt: TGTGCCAGCAGCAAACGAGGAGGACGAACCGGGGAGCTGTTTTTT

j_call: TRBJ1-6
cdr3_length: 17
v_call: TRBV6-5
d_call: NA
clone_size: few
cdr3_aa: CASSYYQASSYNSPLHF
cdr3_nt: TGTGCCAGCAGTTACTACCAAGCCAGCTCCTATAATTCACCCCTCCACTTT

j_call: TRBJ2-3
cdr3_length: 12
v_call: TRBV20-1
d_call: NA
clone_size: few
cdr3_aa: CSAEGGTDTQYF
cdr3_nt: TGCAGTGCCGAGGGGGGCACAGATACGCAGTATTTT

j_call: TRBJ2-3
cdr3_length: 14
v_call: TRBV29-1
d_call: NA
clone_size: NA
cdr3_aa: CSVPSGNKGDTQYF
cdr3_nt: TGCAGCGTTCCTTCAGGAAACAAGGGAGATACGCAGTATTTT

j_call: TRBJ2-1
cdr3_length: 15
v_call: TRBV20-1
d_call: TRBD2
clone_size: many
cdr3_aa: CSAPPGTSKGNEQFF
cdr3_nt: TGCAGTGCTCCGCCCGGGACTAGCAAGGGCAATGAGCAGTTCTTC

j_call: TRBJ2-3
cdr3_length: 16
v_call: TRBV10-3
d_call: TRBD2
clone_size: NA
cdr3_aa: CAISESRGLAPDTQYF
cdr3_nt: TGTGCCATCAGTGAGTCGAGAGGACTAGCCCCAGATACGCAGTATTTT

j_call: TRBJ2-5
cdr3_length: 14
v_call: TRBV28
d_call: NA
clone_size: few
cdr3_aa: CASSLVKGLETQYF
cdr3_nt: TGTGCCAGCAGTCTGGTCAAGGGTTTAGAGACCCAGTACTTC

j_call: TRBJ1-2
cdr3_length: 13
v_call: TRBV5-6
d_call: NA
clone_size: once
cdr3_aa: CASSGTANYGYTF
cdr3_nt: TGTGCCAGCTCTGGGACCGCTAACTATGGCTACACCTTC

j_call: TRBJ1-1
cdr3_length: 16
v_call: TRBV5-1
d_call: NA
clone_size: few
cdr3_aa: CASSLAALPMNTEAFF
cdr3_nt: TGCGCCAGCAGCTTGGCGGCACTACCAATGAACACTGAAGCTTTCTTT

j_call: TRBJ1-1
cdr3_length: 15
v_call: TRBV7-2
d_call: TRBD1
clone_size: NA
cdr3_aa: CASSLGGTGATEAFF
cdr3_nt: TGTGCCAGCAGCTTAGGCGGGACAGGGGCCACTGAAGCTTTCTTT

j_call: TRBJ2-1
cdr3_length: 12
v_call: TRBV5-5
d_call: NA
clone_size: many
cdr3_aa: CASSLRSNEQFF
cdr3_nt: TGTGCCAGCAGCTTGCGGAGCAACGAGCAGTTCTTC

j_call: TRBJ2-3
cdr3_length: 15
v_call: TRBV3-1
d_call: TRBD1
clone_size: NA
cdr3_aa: CASSQEPTGGKTQYF
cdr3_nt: TGTGCCAGCAGCCAAGAACCCACAGGGGGCAAAACGCAGTATTTT

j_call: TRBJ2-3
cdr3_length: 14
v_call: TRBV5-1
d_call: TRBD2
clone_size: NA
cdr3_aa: CASSSAGVRDTQYF
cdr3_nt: TGCGCCAGCAGCTCAGCGGGAGTGAGAGATACGCAGTATTTT